Following are 23 T cell receptor beta chains from one sample sequenced in a study of T cells in Graves' hyperthyroidism and ophthalmopathy. Amplification yielded TCR beta CDR3 regions, with RNA transcripts as the source. Researchers ran a first-round RT-PCR on the TCR CDR3 using the HTBI primer set. MiXCR, run by TCRdb on the multiplex PCR reads, gives a single entry per CDR3 protein. The profile covers about 350,000 distinct CDR3 sequences, with approximately 14% appearing a single time and just under 25% taken by the ten largest. The sequencing input was blood. These receptor sequences come from a woman under 40 with Graves' hyperthyroidism.

At least ten counts were recorded for this clonotype. The rearrangement links TRBV30 to TRBJ2-1; no clear D gene. The CDR3 runs to 12 residues. The germline V gene encodes CDR1 GTSNPN and CDR2 SVGIG (reference sequence). Trimming removed 3 bases at V and 10 bases at J, with 13 bases between. The CDR3 coding sequence is TGTGCCTGGAGGGGCCCGGCTAGGGAGCAGTTCTTC. Translating it yields CAWRGPAREQFF.

With regard to this clonotype: A much larger clone differs from this one at a single base, so this may be a read error. This sequence joins TRBV20-1 and TRBJ1-5; D might be TRBD1 or TRBD2, each matching 5 bases. The J call may be in error: the DNA end matches TRBJ2-3 better. From germline, CDR1 is DFQATT and CDR2 SNEGSKA (reference sequence). CDR3 size: 14 residues. CDR3: CSAQSGHSNQPQYF. CDR3 nucleotide sequence: TGCAGTGCCCAATCGGGGCATAGCAATCAGCCCCAGTATTTT.

In this sample, this clonotype turned up a few times. V is TRBV7-9 and J is TRBJ1-2; D possibly corresponds to TRBD1 (5 bases). Trimming pared 6 bases from V and 3 bases from J, leaving 11 bases between. CDR1 and CDR2 from the germline V gene are SEHNR and FQNEAQ (reference sequence). CDR3 length equals 13 residues. CDR3 nucleotides: TGTGCCAGCAGTTACCAGGGACACTATGGCTACACCTTC. This encodes CASSYQGHYGYTF. The full variable domain, with the rest looked up from reference TRBV7-9 and TRBJ1-2, is DTGVSQNPRHKITKRGQNVTFRCDPISEHNRLYWYRQTLGQGPEFLTYFQNEAQLEKSRLLSDRFSAERPKGSFSTLEIQRTEQGDSAMYLCASSYQGHYGYTFGSGTRLTVV.

This clonotype was observed many times. This chain uses TRBV11-2 with TRBJ2-3; TRBD1 agrees at 9 bases. V gave up 4 bases and J gave up 1 base; unmatched junction bases: 3. Germline CDR1 reads SGHAT; CDR2 reads FQNNGV. There are 15 residues in the CDR3. The CDR3 loop reads CASSWTGAGTDTQYF. CDR3 in DNA: TGTGCCAGCAGCTGGACAGGGGCGGGCACAGATACGCAGTATTTT.

This clonotype was detected many times. This chain connects TRBV19 to TRBJ1-2; 7 nucleotides line up with TRBD1. V lost 5 bases to trimming and J lost 6 bases; unmatched junction nucleotides: 15. Germline-derived CDR1 and CDR2 are LNHDA and SQIVND (reference sequence). The CDR3 consists of 16 residues. The CDR3 protein is CASSSEGTEPADGYTF. In nucleotides, the CDR3 is TGTGCCAGTAGTTCTGAAGGGACAGAGCCTGCGGATGGCTACACCTTC.

This clonotype showed up just a few times. Here the CDR3 reads CATSFDRTLGNTIYF. CDR3 DNA: TGTGCCACCAGCTTCGACAGGACCCTCGGAAACACCATATATTTT. This chain uses TRBV15 with TRBJ1-3; D might be TRBD1 (6 bases). The CDR3 loop spans 15 amino acids. CDR1 and CDR2 from the germline V gene are LNHNV and YYDKDF (reference sequence). V lost 5 bases and J lost 4, with 15 bases in between.

CDR3 sequence reads: CASSPLAGNEQFF. The DNA of the CDR3 is TGTGCCAGCAGCCCACTAGCGGGCAATGAGCAGTTCTTC. The rearrangement links TRBV3-1 to TRBJ2-1; 9 bases agree with TRBD2. The CDR3 spans 13 residues. Looked up from germline, CDR1 is LGHDT and CDR2 is YNNKEL (reference sequence). Unmatched junction bases numbered 1, after V lost 4 bases and J lost 6 bases.

This clonotype was detected ten times or more. The rearrangement joins TRBV28 to TRBJ1-5; 9 nucleotides align to TRBD1. Trimming took 6 bases from V and 5 from J; bases not matched to a gene: 11. This CDR3 has 16 amino acids. Germline CDR1 MDHEN, CDR2 SYDVKM. The CDR3, as DNA: TGTGCCAGCAGCCCTGGGACAGGGTCGACGCATCAGCCCCAGCATTTT. It is translated as CASSPGTGSTHQPQHF.

The J gene is TRBJ2-5, the V gene TRBV20-1; the D gene is possibly TRBD1 (5 bases). Germline V gene lookup returns CDR1 DFQATT and CDR2 SNEGSKA (reference sequence). Trimming left V 5 bases short and J 1 base short, with 8 bases between. This CDR3 region has 12 residues. In DNA form, the CDR3 reads TGCAGTGCTTCAACAGGCCAAGAGACCCAGTACTTC. This gives the protein CSASTGQETQYF.

In this sample, this clonotype turned up many times. Here the CDR3 DNA reads TGTGCCAGCAGCTTAGCCACCTCCGGAAACACCATATATTTT. This gives the protein CASSLATSGNTIYF. The chain carries TRBV7-9 and TRBJ1-3; D is undetermined. Trimming left V 0 bases short and J 4 bases short, with 7 bases between. CDR3 size: 14 residues. CDR1 is SEHNR, CDR2 FQNEAQ, per germline (reference sequence).

This clonotype was seen at least ten times. The chain is built from TRBV12-3 or TRBV12-4 and TRBJ2-7, with D uncertain. The length of the CDR3 is 12 residues. V was trimmed by 6 bases and J by 6 bases, leaving 12 bases between them. The CDR3 DNA follows: TGTGCCAGCAGCTTCAGTTTCGGCGAGCAGTACTTC. As protein: CASSFSFGEQYF.

The sample holds many counts of this clonotype. The rearrangement joins TRBV6-2 or TRBV6-3 to TRBJ1-5; D is unresolved. V lost 5 bases to trimming and J lost 0 bases, with 5 bases between them. CDR3 length: 13 amino acids. The germline V gene has CDR1 MNHEY and CDR2 SVGEGT. As DNA, the CDR3 is TGTGCCAGCAGTGACTATAGCAATCAGCCCCAGCATTTT. The encoded protein is CASSDYSNQPQHF.

There are many counts of this clonotype. The chain employs TRBV28 and TRBJ1-5; TRBD1 might be the D (5 bases). The CDR3 contains 14 residues. CDR1 is MDHEN, CDR2 SYDVKM, per germline. Trimming shortened V by 7 bases and J by 3 bases, and 13 bases separated the two germline ends. The CDR3 region is CASTPQGLNQPQHF. The CDR3 bases are TGTGCCAGCACTCCCCAGGGTCTCAATCAGCCCCAGCATTTT. The variable domain in full, with the rest retrieved from reference TRBV28 and TRBJ1-5, is DVKVTQSSRYLVKRTGEKVFLECVQDMDHENMFWYRQDPGLGLRLIYFSYDVKMKEKGDIPEGYSVSREKKERFSLILESASTNQTSMYLCASTPQGLNQPQHFGDGTRLSIL.

The J gene is TRBJ1-6, the V gene TRBV20-1, with 10 bases that match TRBD1. The CDR3 extends over 14 amino acids. CDR1 and CDR2 from the germline V gene are DFQATT and SNEGSKA (reference sequence). The V gene end was trimmed by 5 bases and the J gene end by 10 bases; junction bases not matched to a gene: 8. As DNA, the CDR3 is TGCAGTGCTGACCCCGGGACAGGGGAATCACCCCTCCACTTT. Translating gives CSADPGTGESPLHF.

This clonotype was counted at least ten times. The chain links TRBV12-3 or TRBV12-4 to TRBJ1-2, with D possibly matching TRBD1 (5 bases). The CDR3 is made up of 14 amino acids. The ends were cut back, 6 bases at V and 2 bases at J, with 13 bases in the middle. DNA of the CDR3: TGTGCCAGCAGCCCCGGGGCGGGGAACTATGGCTACACCTTC. Translated: CASSPGAGNYGYTF.

The chain links TRBV20-1 to TRBJ2-2, with 8 bases identical to TRBD2. Germline CDR1 reads DFQATT; CDR2 reads SNEGSKA (reference sequence). V was clipped by 2 bases and J by 2 bases; unmatched bases: 7. This CDR3 has 16 residues. The CDR3 DNA follows: TGCAGTGCTAGACTCCCCGGGACTAGAAACACCGGGGAGCTGTTTTTT. Translation gives CSARLPGTRNTGELFF.

This clonotype showed up many times. J is TRBJ2-7 and V is TRBV29-1; no definite D call. V was clipped by 6 bases and J by 3 bases, with 9 bases between them. CDR1 and CDR2 from the germline V gene are SQVTM and ANQGSEA. The CDR3 is 11 residues long. The CDR3 bases are TGCAGCGTGGACGACAACTACGAGCAGTACTTC. This codes for CSVDDNYEQYF.

The gene calls are TRBV29-1 and TRBJ2-3, with 12 positions matching TRBD2. CDR1 is SQVTM and CDR2 is ANQGSEA in the germline V gene. V shed 6 bases, J shed 2 bases, and the junction held 9 bases outside the gene matches. This CDR3 contains 16 residues. The CDR3 spells CSVELRTSGITDTQYF. The CDR3 nucleotides are TGCAGCGTCGAATTGAGGACTAGCGGGATCACAGATACGCAGTATTTT.

V gene TRBV24-1 combines with J gene TRBJ1-5; 7 bases line up with TRBD1. Per germline, CDR1 KGHDR and CDR2 SFDVKD. This CDR3 contains 15 residues. Trimming cost V 3 bases and J 5 bases; bases outside gene matches: 6. This CDR3 reads CATSDPDRADQPQHF. DNA for the CDR3: TGTGCCACCAGTGATCCCGACAGGGCCGATCAGCCCCAGCATTTT.

In its sample, this clonotype was seen once. This chain connects TRBV13 to TRBJ2-1; 8 bases are shared with TRBD2. V shed 4 bases, J shed 8 bases, and the junction held 7 bases outside the gene matches. CDR3 length equals 14 residues. Germline CDR1 reads PRHDT; CDR2 reads FYEKMQ (reference sequence). CDR3: CASSSPGGPDEQFF. The CDR3 DNA sequence: TGTGCCAGCAGCTCCCCGGGAGGGCCGGATGAGCAGTTCTTC.

This clonotype was found many times. This chain links TRBV2 with TRBJ2-4; 9 bases agree with TRBD1. The CDR3 length is 16 residues. Germline V gives CDR1 SNHLY, CDR2 FYNNEI. Trimming removed 2 bases from V and 1 base from J; junction bases left unmatched: 3. CDR3 protein: CASSERQGEAKNIQYF. The CDR3 DNA is TGTGCCAGCAGTGAAAGACAGGGGGAGGCCAAAAACATTCAGTACTTC.

The table lists this clonotype with many counts. This CDR3 is CASSIGGGRGYTF. In DNA, the CDR3 is TGTGCCAGCAGCATAGGCGGGGGTCGAGGCTACACCTTC. This chain connects TRBV11-2 to TRBJ1-2; TRBD1 is a possible D gene (5 bases). Per germline, CDR1 SGHAT and CDR2 FQNNGV. V was cut by 5 bases and J by 8 bases, with 15 bases left in between. The CDR3 covers 13 residues.

This chain uses TRBV20-1 with TRBJ2-1; 12 positions agree with TRBD2. The CDR3 has 14 amino acids. Germline lookup yields CDR1 DFQATT and CDR2 SNEGSKA (reference sequence). The V segment lost 6 bases and the J segment 9 bases; nucleotides outside the gene matches: 9. CDR3 residues: CSAMTSGSNREQFF. The CDR3 nucleotides read TGCAGTGCCATGACTAGCGGGAGCAATCGTGAGCAGTTCTTC.